The clone carrying this T cell receptor (beta chain) came up a few times. The sample belongs to a study of blood T cell repertoires in COVID-19. Across the whole study: The study drew acute and convalescent COVID-19 samples from the United States, Italy and Spain. The cDNA or gDNA used as material had been derived from T cells, B-cell-depleted T cells, or PBMCs.

This CDR3 region has 15 residues. CDR1 and CDR2 (germline): LNHDA, SQIVND (reference sequence). Trimming pared 5 bases from V and 5 bases from J, leaving 17 bases between. Per the study methods: Counts of nucleated cells, estimated from reference gene primer amplification, were obtained. Profiled with immunoSEQ multiplex PCR; TCRdb holds only in-frame clones, not every one. The V and J calls and clone size come from that table; D and trimming were worked out from the DNA. This table holds about 170,000 clones, about 89% found once. Input material: peripheral blood. The source of this sequence is a man aged 65-85 years with acute or convalescent COVID-19. V is TRBV19 and J is TRBJ2-3; tentatively, D is TRBD2 (5 bases). Here the CDR3 DNA reads TGTGCCAGTAGTTGGGGAGTACGTGCAGTAGATACGCAGTATTTT. Translation: CASSWGVRAVDTQYF.